One TCR beta chain is described in this entry. What it binds is not known. This entry comes from a study of cytomegalovirus exposure and HLA in healthy donors. Study-wide results and caveats: A previous analysis found most TCR beta V segments productive roughly 90% or roughly 30% of the time.

CDR3 length: 14 residues. V was cut by 0 bases and J by 4 bases, with 9 bases left in between. Germline V gene lookup returns CDR1 MGHRA and CDR2 YSYEKL. The PCR used 60 Vbeta and 13 Jbeta primers. Produced via immunoSEQ multiplex PCR; TCRdb's table is partial and in-frame only. This table holds about 250,000 clones, around 83% found once. The rearrangement joins TRBV4-1 to TRBJ1-2; unclear D gene. The TCR sequence derives from a girl aged 2 to 10 in good health and CMV-seronegative. Sequenced: PBMCs. The CDR3 spells CASSQDPGTYGYTF. The CDR3 DNA follows: TGCGCCAGCAGCCAAGATCCGGGAACCTATGGCTACACCTTC.